A single T cell receptor beta chain is shown here with its context. This clonotype came up many times. Its antigen is unknown. No clone much larger than this one lies a single base away; base qualities are absent. The meaning of the sample's treatment or condition label: allogeneic hematopoietic cell transplantation with graft depleted of TCRalphabeta T cells and CD19 B cells. Transplant recipients were children who received TCRalphabeta/CD19-depleted allogeneic hematopoietic cell grafts. Here V drops 1 base and J drops 8 bases, and the junction holds 6 bases not matched to any gene. The CDR3 runs 14 residues from the cysteine to the phenylalanine. Only the CDR3 region is kept as DNA, spanning 42 bases read in frame from base 1. Via the germline V gene, CDR1 is SGHRS and CDR2 YFSETQ. The data originate from a study of T-cell reconstitution after alpha-beta-depleted transplantation in children (dated by TCRdb to the mid-2010s). Turning to the overall study: T-cell immune reconstitution after TCRalphabeta/CD19-depleted allogeneic hematopoietic cell transplantation in children was quantitatively tracked in the study by means of TCR repertoire profiling.

Overall study results and their limits: About two months after transplant, the apparently early recovery of alphabetaT-cell counts reportedly depended on just several hundred clones that had expanded rapidly and came from non-depleted graft cells. The high TCRbeta diversity at day 60 in some patients was ascribed to recipient T cells and intrathymic progenitors that had survived conditioning. Hyperexpanded clone frequencies declined over subsequent months; after one year, T-cell counts and TCRbeta diversity were mostly attributed to newly produced T cells.

Library generation was performed with PCR. Sequencing took place on an Illumina HiSeq 2500. Molecular barcoding was employed in the preparation of TCR libraries, with unique molecular identifiers being used to normalize TCRbeta repertoire quantification. TCRdb reanalyzed the raw reads on its own, using fastp at Q25 for trimming and MiXCR for clone calling, and kept in-frame beta chains. CDR3 protein sequences are deduplicated, and each keeps its most common genes and DNA. Across this sample there are some 100,000 distinct CDR3 sequences, with 23% seen only once. 20% to 25% of the sample comes from the top ten.

The source is a boy aged 2-9 years with acute lymphoblastic leukemia, due to receive a stem cell transplant. Here the sequenced sample was PBMCs, taken before TCRalphabeta/CD19-depleted stem cell transplant. The V gene is TRBV5-1 and the J gene is TRBJ2-1; the central 7 bases match TRBD2. The CDR3: CASSLKREIYEQFF. The base sequence is TGCGCCAGCAGCTTGAAGCGGGAAATTTATGAGCAGTTCTTC.